These 15 T cell receptor beta chains were sequenced from one sample in a study of blood T cell repertoires in COVID-19 (dated by TCRdb to about 2020). The receptor library was made with the immunoSEQ multiplex PCR assay. This immuneACCESS table, as held by TCRdb, lists in-frame sequences with V and J called but not all clones. Of the missing ones, under half trace to an unresolved V gene in checked studies; the others have no known cause. The sample yields about 260,000 clones; approximately 88% were counted once. The ten largest account for roughly 3% of the sample. Sequencing input: PBMCs or T cells enriched from blood (not recorded which). Every receptor here comes from a woman between 35 and 50 years old who had been exposed to COVID-19.

This chain joins TRBV30 and TRBJ1-6; no clear D gene. Trimming left V 4 bases short and J 0 bases short, with 16 bases between. Germline CDR1 is GTSNPN and CDR2 is SVGIG (reference sequence). The CDR3 loop spans 17 amino acids. CDR3 sequence (DNA): TGTGCCTGGACCGTAGGCGCAGGTAGCTCCTATAATTCACCCCTCCACTTT. Amino acids: CAWTVGAGSSYNSPLHF.

The genes are TRBV11-3 and TRBJ1-1; 10 bases are shared with TRBD1. From germline, CDR1 is SGHNT and CDR2 YENEEA. The CDR3 is made up of 15 amino acids. The J segment lost 1 base and the V segment lost 5 bases, leaving 4 bases of the junction unmatched. Written as DNA, the CDR3 is TGTGCCAGCAGCGCCCGACAGGGGGCGAACACTGAAGCTTTCTTT. Protein sequence: CASSARQGANTEAFF.

The genes are TRBV19 and TRBJ1-1; D remains ambiguous. CDR3 length equals 14 residues. With 3 bases removed from V and 11 bases from J, the gap between germline ends came to 19 bases. Germline lookup yields CDR1 LNHDA and CDR2 SQIVND (reference sequence). DNA of the CDR3: TGTGCCAGTAGTATGGTCGGGCAGACTATGATGGCTTTCTTT. It codes for CASSMVGQTMMAFF.

The chain has TRBV7-9 and TRBJ2-5; D remains ambiguous. There are 16 residues in the CDR3. V lost 1 base, J lost 2 bases, and 14 bases lay in between. Germline assignment: CDR1 SEHNR and CDR2 FQNEAQ (reference sequence). DNA of the CDR3: TGTGCCAGCAGCTTAGAGAGGCCGTTAACTCAAGAGACCCAGTACTTC. Its protein is CASSLERPLTQETQYF. The variable domain in full, with the rest retrieved from reference TRBV7-9 and TRBJ2-5, is DTGVSQNPRHKITKRGQNVTFRCDPISEHNRLYWYRQTLGQGPEFLTYFQNEAQLEKSRLLSDRFSAERPKGSFSTLEIQRTEQGDSAMYLCASSLERPLTQETQYFGPGTRLLVL.

The CDR3 nucleotides are TGTGCCAGCAGGAGAATTAGCGGTTCCTACGAGCAGTACGTC. Translating gives CASRRISGSYEQYV. The genes are TRBV6-5 and TRBJ2-7; D may be TRBD2 (6 bases). Germline assignment: CDR1 MNHEY and CDR2 SVGAGI. V was clipped by 6 bases and J by 1 base, with 13 bases between them. The CDR3 totals 14 residues.

V gene TRBV2 combines with J gene TRBJ1-1; no definite D call. V shed 6 bases and J shed 3 bases, with 11 bases lying between them. The CDR3 totals 13 residues. Germline V gene lookup returns CDR1 SNHLY and CDR2 FYNNEI. CDR3 sequence (DNA): TGTGCCAGCAGCGAGGCGCGGGACACTGAAGCTTTCTTT. Translating it yields CASSEARDTEAFF. The full variable domain, with the rest looked up from reference TRBV2 and TRBJ1-1, is EPEVTQTPSHQVTQMGQEVILRCVPISNHLYFYWYRQILGQKVEFLVSFYNNEISEKSEIFDDQFSVERPDGSNFTLKIRSTKLEDSAMYFCASSEARDTEAFFGQGTRLTVV.

The rearrangement uses TRBV5-6 and TRBJ2-7; D perhaps matches TRBD2 (5 bases). Germline CDR1 SGHDT, CDR2 YYEEEE. The germline V and J ends were trimmed by 3 bases and 5 bases, with 15 bases remaining between them. The CDR3 runs 14 residues. The CDR3 coding sequence is TGTGCCAGCAGCTCACTAGACTCCCCCCACGAGCAGTACGTC. This gives the protein CASSSLDSPHEQYV.

The gene calls are TRBV19 and TRBJ1-3; 7 positions match TRBD1. The CDR3 is made up of 14 amino acids. The germline CDR1 and CDR2 sequences are LNHDA and SQIVND (reference sequence). With 7 bases clipped from V and 4 bases from J, the junction kept 7 bases outside the gene matches. CDR3: CASMKGAQGNTIYF. In nucleotides, the CDR3 is TGTGCCAGTATGAAGGGGGCGCAAGGAAACACCATATATTTT.

The V gene is TRBV28, the J gene TRBJ2-7; D gene ambiguous. The CDR3 covers 13 residues. V dropped 5 bases and J dropped 5 bases, with 13 bases sitting between them. The germline V gene has CDR1 MDHEN and CDR2 SYDVKM. This CDR3 is CASSTPPFHEQYF. The CDR3 nucleotides read TGTGCCAGCAGTACTCCCCCTTTCCACGAGCAGTACTTC.

J is TRBJ1-2 and V is TRBV6-5; no clear D gene. Trimming cost V 11 bases and J 0 bases, with 10 bases left between them. Germline V gene data show CDR1 as MNHEY and CDR2 as SVGAGI. The CDR3 covers 12 residues. This CDR3 reads CASQLANYGYTF. CDR3 bases: TGTGCCTCACAACTAGCTAACTATGGCTACACCTTC.

The rearrangement uses TRBV4-1 and TRBJ2-2; TRBD2 agrees at 10 bases. The V and J ends lost 0 bases and 0 bases, in that order; junction bases with no gene match: 4. The CDR3 length is 18 residues. Germline CDR1 reads MGHRA; CDR2 reads YSYEKL. For the CDR3, the DNA is TGCGCCAGCAGCCAAGACGAACTAGCGGGAACGAACACCGGGGAGCTGTTTTTT. Its translation is CASSQDELAGTNTGELFF.

The V and J genes are TRBV4-3 and TRBJ1-1; D not resolved. This CDR3 has 13 amino acids. Trimming shortened V by 0 bases and J by 6 bases, and 8 bases separated the two germline ends. The germline V gene has CDR1 LGHNA and CDR2 YSLEER. DNA for the CDR3: TGCGCCAGCAGCCAAGATTGGCGGGCTGAAGCTTTCTTT. It specifies CASSQDWRAEAFF.

The CDR3 DNA sequence: TGTGCCAGCAGTACCGGACAGGGGAAGTCCTACGAGCAGTACGTC. Translating it yields CASSTGQGKSYEQYV. The chain joins TRBV6-4 to TRBJ2-7; 9 nucleotides agree with TRBD1. Germline-derived CDR1 and CDR2 are MRHNA and SNTAGT. This CDR3 region has 15 residues. After removal of 5 bases from V and 1 base from J, the junction contained 6 bases not matched to a gene.

The rearrangement joins TRBV4-1 to TRBJ2-1; possible D gene TRBD1, 5 bases. Trimming removed 1 base from V and 7 bases from J, with 8 bases in between. The germline V gene has CDR1 MGHRA and CDR2 YSYEKL. The CDR3 covers 13 residues. The CDR3 DNA reads as TGCGCCAGCAGCCAAGGCAGGGTGAATGAGCAGTTCTTC. Translation gives CASSQGRVNEQFF.

This sequence joins TRBV28 and TRBJ1-2, with TRBD1 matching 8 bases. V lost 8 bases to trimming and J lost 5 bases; unmatched junction nucleotides: 13. There are 15 residues in the CDR3. Germline CDR1 is MDHEN and CDR2 is SYDVKM. CDR3 amino acids: CASLIPGQVKYGYTF. As DNA, the CDR3 is TGTGCCAGCCTGATTCCGGGACAGGTTAAGTATGGCTACACCTTC.